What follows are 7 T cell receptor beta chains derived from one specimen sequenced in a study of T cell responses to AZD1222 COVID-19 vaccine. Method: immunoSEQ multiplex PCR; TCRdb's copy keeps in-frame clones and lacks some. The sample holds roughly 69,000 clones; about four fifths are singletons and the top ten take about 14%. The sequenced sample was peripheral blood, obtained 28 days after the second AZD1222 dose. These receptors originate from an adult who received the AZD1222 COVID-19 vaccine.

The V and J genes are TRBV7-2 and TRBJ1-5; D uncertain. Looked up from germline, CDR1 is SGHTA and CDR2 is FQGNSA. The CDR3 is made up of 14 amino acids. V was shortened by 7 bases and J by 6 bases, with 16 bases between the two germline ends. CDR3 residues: CASTDGWGGQPQHF. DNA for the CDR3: TGTGCCAGCACCGATGGTTGGGGTGGTCAGCCCCAGCATTTT. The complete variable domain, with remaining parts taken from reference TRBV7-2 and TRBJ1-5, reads GAGVSQSPSNKVTEKGKDVELRCDPISGHTALYWYRQSLGQGLEFLIYFQGNSAPDKSGLPSDRFSAERTGGSVSTLTIQRTQQEDSAVYLCASTDGWGGQPQHFGDGTRLSIL.

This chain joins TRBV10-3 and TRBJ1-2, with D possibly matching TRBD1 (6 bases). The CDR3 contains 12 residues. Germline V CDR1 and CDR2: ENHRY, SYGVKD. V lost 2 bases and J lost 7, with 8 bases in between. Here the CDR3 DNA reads TGTGCCATCAGTGAGGGGGGCCGTGGCTACACCTTC. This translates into CAISEGGRGYTF.

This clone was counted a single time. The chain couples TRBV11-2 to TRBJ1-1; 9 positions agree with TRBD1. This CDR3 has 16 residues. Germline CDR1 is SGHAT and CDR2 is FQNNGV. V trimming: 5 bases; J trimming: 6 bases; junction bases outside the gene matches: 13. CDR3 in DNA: TGTGCCAGCAGCCTCGTACAGGGGGCGTCACGATCTGAAGCTTTCTTT. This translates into CASSLVQGASRSEAFF.

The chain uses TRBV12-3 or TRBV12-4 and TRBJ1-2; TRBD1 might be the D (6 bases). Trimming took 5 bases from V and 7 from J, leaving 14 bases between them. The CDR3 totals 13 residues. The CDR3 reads CASSPWGAGGYTF. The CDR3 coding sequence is TGTGCCAGCAGTCCCTGGGGGGCCGGTGGCTACACCTTC.

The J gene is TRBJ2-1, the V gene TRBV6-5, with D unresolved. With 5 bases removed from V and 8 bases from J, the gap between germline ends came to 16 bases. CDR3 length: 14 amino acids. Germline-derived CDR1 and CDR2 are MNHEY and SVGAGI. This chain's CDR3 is CASSKLTRIHEQFF. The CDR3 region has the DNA TGTGCCAGCAGTAAACTAACCCGAATACATGAGCAGTTCTTC.

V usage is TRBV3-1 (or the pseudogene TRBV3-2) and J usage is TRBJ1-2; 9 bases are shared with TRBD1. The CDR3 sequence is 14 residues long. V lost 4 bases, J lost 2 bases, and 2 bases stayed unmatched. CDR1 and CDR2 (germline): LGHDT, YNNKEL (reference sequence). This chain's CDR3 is CASSRTGGNYGYTF. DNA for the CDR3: TGTGCCAGCAGCCGCACAGGGGGCAACTATGGCTACACCTTC.

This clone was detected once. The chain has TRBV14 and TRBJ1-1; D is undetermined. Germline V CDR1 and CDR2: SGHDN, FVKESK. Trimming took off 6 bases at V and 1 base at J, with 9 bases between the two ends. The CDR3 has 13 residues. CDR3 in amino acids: CASSLDGNTEAFF. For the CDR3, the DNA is TGTGCCAGCAGTCTGGACGGGAACACTGAAGCTTTCTTT.